This T cell receptor (beta chain) derives from a study of Ad26.COV2.S vaccination and SARS-CoV-2 variants (dated by TCRdb to about 2021). With regard to the full study: Vaccine-arm donors were drawn from COV1001, a multicentre, randomized, double-blind, placebo-controlled phase I-IIa trial of Ad26.COV2.S in healthy adults. Trial participants were randomized into five groups of five, in which low-dose or high-dose Ad26.COV2.S was given once or twice, or placebo was given on both occasions. Sequencing of the TCRbeta repertoire served to evaluate the specificity and breadth of SARS-CoV-2-reactive T cell receptors following Ad26.COV2.S vaccination. A total of about 30 samples were included in the TCR-sequenced set, comprising some 20 Ad26.COV2.S vaccine recipients, 5 placebo recipients and 8 SARS-CoV-2 convalescent individuals. Ad26.COV2.S was administered intramuscularly at 5 x 10^10 or 1 x 10^11 viral particles, either as a single shot or as two shots given 56 days apart. Throughout the experiments and outcome assessment, investigators stayed blinded to trial group allocation. Points the paper makes about the study in general: Substantial breadth of spike-specific CD8+ and CD4+ T cell responses was reported after vaccination. Non-spike TCR breadth was comparable between vaccine and placebo recipients, consistent with the vaccine containing only spike. Spike-specific TCR breadth was higher in Ad26.COV2.S recipients than in placebo recipients (P = 0.0014). The authors noted that the TCR breadth and depth analyses may have underestimated total T cell responses. The study was not powered to compare responses between vaccine doses or regimens.

In the germline V gene, CDR1 corresponds to MGHDK and CDR2 to SYGVNS. Spanning cysteine to phenylalanine, the CDR3 consists of 14 amino acids. Only CDR3 DNA remains: 42 bases, in frame from the first base. V drops 2 bases and J drops 3 bases, leaving 8 bases in between. A note on this clone: Its antigen specificity is not known. It has no much larger one-base neighbor in the sample; base qualities were not kept.

The immunoSEQ Assay was used to sequence TCRbeta CDR3 regions. After extraction, genomic DNA underwent amplification by bias-controlled multiplex PCR, followed by high-throughput sequencing. The study's own analysis went as follows. To quantify the absolute abundance of every unique TCRbeta CDR3 region, sequences were collapsed and filtered. T cell fraction was estimated by normalizing TCRbeta template counts to usable DNA, with usable DNA measured through amplification of reference genes found in all nucleated cells. Repertoire TCRs were annotated as SARS-CoV-2-specific when V gene, CDR3 amino acid sequence and J gene were exactly matched to a known reactive TCR set. The reference SARS-CoV-2 TCR set was derived from MIRA and filtered for enrichment in COVID-19-positive ImmuneCODE repertoires, a step that removed public or cross-reactive TCRs. Drawing on the MIRA antigens, annotated TCRs were analysed further at the level of specific ORF or position within ORF. Breadth was defined as annotated unique rearrangements over total unique productive rearrangements; depth was the summed frequency of those rearrangements. Two-sided Wilcoxon rank-sum tests were applied when comparing TCR breadth between groups. TCRdb stores this immuneACCESS table with in-frame sequences only. Part of the clones is absent; in the studies checked, under half of the shortfall reflects unresolved V genes, and no reason is known for the rest. That table supplies the V and J calls and clone size; D and trimming were determined from the DNA. This sample has some 290,000 clones in its table, and about 85% of those were observed once. The ten largest clones represent around 2.2% of the sample.

The meaning of the sample's treatment or condition label: around 19 received Ad26.COV2.S at low or high dose, single or two shots; five or six received placebo; per-sample allocation not given. Repertoires of vaccine and placebo recipients were sequenced from samples collected on day 63 after the first injection. Cohort 1b enrolled about 25 adults aged 18-55 years at a single site in Boston, USA, between 29 July and 7 August 2020. As a vaccine, Ad26.COV2.S was a replication-incompetent adenovirus type 26 vector that expressed a prefusion-stabilized SARS-CoV-2 spike protein derived from the original Wuhan strain.

Rearrangement joined TRBV25-1 to TRBJ1-5; TRBD1 is possibly the D segment (6 matching bases). The sequence was collected from a person between 18 and 65 years old who received the Ad26.COV2.S COVID-19 vaccine or a placebo. Sequencing was performed on peripheral blood, taken in a trial of Ad26.COV2.S vaccine versus placebo. The CDR3 region: CASSETGYNQPQHF. The DNA sequence reads TGTGCCAGCAGTGAAACAGGGTACAATCAGCCCCAGCATTTT.